Included here is one TCR beta chain sequence, with context. The clone's antigen remains unknown. It has no much larger one-base neighbor in the sample; base qualities were not kept. The library was obtained by the immunoSEQ multiplex PCR assay. On the study's bioinformatics: A statistical classification framework was built to diagnose cytomegalovirus status from the catalog of TCR beta chain sequences. TCRdb re-hosts the immuneACCESS table, in-frame sequences only. Its copies lack some clones; in the studies checked, an unresolved V gene accounts for under half of them, and the cause for the rest is not known. The DNA was the basis for D and trimming; V, J and clone size are from that table. The sample contains some 100,000 clones, more than 70% of them found a single time. Approximately 4.9% of the sample comes from the top ten. The sample is drawn from a study of cytomegalovirus exposure and HLA in healthy donors (dated by TCRdb to the late 2010s). General notes on the study: According to a later analysis, the 120 or so validation repertoires were produced on the same platform as the 680 or so repertoires of the first cohort. The aim of the study was to test whether cataloging public T cell receptors could identify signatures of past pathogen exposure. In addition to the first cohort of 666 subjects, a separate validation cohort of approximately 110 different subjects was used. To predict cytomegalovirus infection status, the study combined high-throughput TCR immunosequencing, statistical association of individual TCRs with disease status, and machine learning. Here is what the overall study found, with its caveats: A later analysis lacked HLA typing for the validation cohort, so it scored co-occurrence in that cohort across all 120 repertoires. Subsequent analysis determined that TCRs grouped into clusters in the first cohort also showed a tendency toward co-occurrence across the 120 or so validation repertoires, and approximately 94% of cluster scores exceeded 0. According to the authors, the approach could potentially be generalized to other disease states and immunological phenotypes. The study listed 164 TCR beta chains as associated with cytomegalovirus. Most TCR sequences were observed very rarely across donors, whereas some public TCRs were present in many individuals. In vitro tests confirmed that three of the cytomegalovirus-associated TCR beta chains recognize cytomegalovirus antigens. The classifier was reported to diagnose cytomegalovirus status with high specificity and sensitivity in both the original cohort and the validation cohort.

The CDR3 runs 14 amino acids, cysteine and phenylalanine included. This entry keeps only the CDR3 DNA: 42 bases, framed from base 1. CDR1 and CDR2 are drawn from the germline V gene: SGHRS, YFSETQ. For this chain, trimming is 7 bases at the V end and 1 base at the J end, and the number of junction bases without a gene match is 4. The donors were included in the validation cohort of 90 to 150 subjects, a group kept apart from the approximately 700-subject first cohort. The rearranged segments are TRBV5-1 and TRBJ1-1, and 10 junctional nucleotides match TRBD1. This clonotype was sampled from a man in his late teens or twenties in good health and CMV-seronegative. Specimen: PBMCs. Here the CDR3 is given as CASGQGGTNTEAFF. The DNA reads TGCGCCAGCGGACAGGGGGGGACGAACACTGAAGCTTTCTTT.